Presented here are 20 T cell receptor beta chains from one specimen sequenced in a study of beta chain features in type 1 diabetes. Expressed TCRB transcripts were sequenced after all isolated RNA was converted to cDNA. The protocol was immunoSEQ multiplex PCR, while the TCRdb copy is restricted to in-frame clones and leaves out a portion. Among about 900,000 clones listed, roughly 17% were seen once. Sequencing input: naive CD4+ T cells from blood. Receptors were obtained from a young woman in good health.

The chain couples TRBV10-3 to TRBJ1-4; 7 bases agree with TRBD1. The CDR3 is 13 residues long. Germline V CDR1 and CDR2: ENHRY, SYGVKD. V lost 11 bases, J lost 3 bases, and 6 bases stayed unmatched. CDR3 DNA sequence: TGTGCCTCCTCAGGGGGGTCTAATGAAAAACTGTTTTTT. As protein: CASSGGSNEKLFF.

CDR3 sequence: CASSLGEYSTDTQYF. The CDR3 DNA follows: TGTGCCAGCAGCCTGGGGGAGTATAGCACAGATACGCAGTATTTT. The gene calls are TRBV14 and TRBJ2-3, with D perhaps given as TRBD1 or TRBD2 (5 bases each). The CDR3 sequence is 15 residues long. Trimming took off 4 bases at V and 0 bases at J, with 11 bases between the two ends. Per germline, CDR1 SGHDN and CDR2 FVKESK.

The chain links TRBV25-1 to TRBJ2-7; unclear D gene. Germline V gives CDR1 MGHDK, CDR2 SYGVNS. The CDR3 has 13 residues. V dropped 4 bases and J dropped 7 bases, with 14 bases sitting between them. CDR3 amino acids: CASSGRVLGEQYF. Here the CDR3 DNA reads TGTGCCAGCAGTGGAAGGGTACTGGGTGAGCAGTACTTC.

The V gene is TRBV5-1, the J gene TRBJ2-5, with 9 bases matching TRBD1. This CDR3 spans 17 amino acids. From germline, CDR1 is SGHRS and CDR2 YFSETQ. With V trimmed by 7 bases and J by 4 bases, 17 bases remained unmatched. The CDR3 is CASRTYFGTGRSETQYF. The DNA for the CDR3 is TGCGCCAGCCGAACTTATTTCGGGACAGGGAGGTCAGAGACCCAGTACTTC.

The chain uses TRBV4-2 and TRBJ2-1; 10 bases fit TRBD2. The trim removed 5 bases at V and 4 bases at J, leaving 5 bases unmatched. The CDR3 consists of 15 residues. Germline V CDR1 and CDR2: LGHNA, YNFKEQ. CDR3 nucleotides: TGTGCCAGCAGCTACAGCGGGAGGGAATACAATGAGCAGTTCTTC. This gives the protein CASSYSGREYNEQFF.

This clone was detected only a few times. The chain is built from TRBV27 and TRBJ2-7; TRBD1 agrees at 10 bases. The germline CDR1 and CDR2 sequences are MNHEY and SMNVEV (reference sequence). The trim removed 6 bases at V and 3 bases at J, leaving 8 bases unmatched. There are 15 residues in the CDR3. Here the CDR3 reads CASSTPGQGFYEQYF. The DNA for the CDR3 is TGTGCCAGCAGCACCCCGGGACAGGGGTTCTACGAGCAGTACTTC.

In its sample, this clone was seen a few times. The chain has TRBV7-9 and TRBJ2-1; 10 positions agree with TRBD2. Germline V CDR1 and CDR2: SEHNR, FQNEAQ (reference sequence). The CDR3 is made up of 17 amino acids. J gave up 4 bases and V 0 bases, and 6 bases lay outside the gene matches. The CDR3 DNA is TGTGCCAGCAGCTTAGCGGCCCTAGCGGGAGCTTACAATGAGCAGTTCTTC. Protein: CASSLAALAGAYNEQFF.

V and J are TRBV5-1 and TRBJ2-3, with a possible D match to TRBD1 (5 bases). This CDR3 is built from 15 residues. The germline V and J ends were trimmed by 1 base and 2 bases, with 11 bases remaining between them. CDR1 and CDR2 from the germline V gene are SGHRS and YFSETQ. CDR3 nucleotides: TGCGCCAGCAGCTTGATGGGGCCTCACACAGATACGCAGTATTTT. Amino acid sequence: CASSLMGPHTDTQYF.

V gene TRBV7-6 combines with J gene TRBJ2-3, with D unclear. Looked up from germline, CDR1 is SGHVS and CDR2 is FNYEAQ. The V gene lost 1 base and the J gene lost 9 bases, with 11 bases spanning the gap. This CDR3 spans 13 amino acids. DNA for the CDR3: TGTGCCAGCAGCTTAGACCCCCAAGGGACGCAGTATTTT. It yields the protein CASSLDPQGTQYF.

CDR3 in amino acids: CASSPQVNPGETQYF. The CDR3 DNA reads TGTGCCAGCAGTCCCCAGGTGAACCCGGGAGAGACCCAGTACTTC. The J gene is TRBJ2-5, the V gene TRBV6-1; D is unclear. The CDR3 runs 15 residues. Germline values: CDR1 MNHNS, CDR2 SASEGT. Deletions cut 5 bases from V and 4 bases from J, with 17 bases between.

The gene calls are TRBV10-3 and TRBJ2-1, with a weak D call TRBD2 (5 bases). CDR1 is ENHRY, CDR2 SYGVKD, per germline. Deletions cut 0 bases from V and 10 bases from J, with 13 bases between. The CDR3 runs to 14 residues. CDR3 protein: CAISESVGGREQFF. The CDR3 DNA is TGTGCCATCAGTGAGTCTGTTGGTGGGAGAGAGCAGTTCTTC.

The rearrangement links TRBV7-2 to TRBJ2-4, with D hard to call. The CDR3 covers 13 residues. Germline values: CDR1 SGHTA, CDR2 FQGNSA. Trimming shortened V by 1 base and J by 7 bases, and 8 bases separated the two germline ends. CDR3 bases: TGTGCCAGCAGCTTAGAGGCGAGGAACATTCAGTACTTC. Its translation is CASSLEARNIQYF.

This clone showed up just a few times. One end of the junction is discordant with germline, which a read error may explain. This sequence joins TRBV7-7 and TRBJ2-1; possible D gene TRBD2, 6 bases. Germline-derived CDR1 and CDR2 are SSHAT and FNYEAQ (reference sequence). The CDR3 runs 15 residues. In DNA, the CDR3 is TGTGCTAGCAGCTTAGCGCCTAGCGAGTACAATGAGCAGTTCTTC. Translation gives CASSLAPSEYNEQFF. Full variable domain (remainder filled in from reference TRBV7-7 and TRBJ2-1): GAGVSQSPRYKVTKRGQDVTLRCDPISSHATLYWYQQALGQGPEFLTYFNYEAQPDKSGLPSDRFSAERPEGSISTLTIQRTEQRDSAMYRCASSLAPSEYNEQFFGPGTRLTVL.

The table lists this clone with a few counts. The chain joins TRBV19 to TRBJ1-1; possibly TRBD1 for D (6 bases). Germline V gene lookup returns CDR1 LNHDA and CDR2 SQIVND (reference sequence). V was cut by 5 bases and J by 1 base, with 14 bases left in between. CDR3 length equals 15 residues. The CDR3 nucleotides read TGTGCCAGTAGTGCAACAGGGCTGGGGAACACTGAAGCTTTCTTT. Its protein is CASSATGLGNTEAFF.

To note about this clone: Other DNA variants within this sample encode the same CDR3. The gene calls are TRBV19 and TRBJ1-5; D is unclear. This CDR3 has 13 residues. Per germline, CDR1 LNHDA and CDR2 SQIVND (reference sequence). Trimming left V 1 base short and J 2 bases short, with 3 bases between. CDR3 sequence reads: CASSIVGNQPQHF. In DNA form, the CDR3 reads TGTGCCAGTAGTATAGTTGGCAATCAGCCCCAGCATTTT.

This sequence joins TRBV14 and TRBJ1-2; D remains ambiguous. Germline V CDR1 and CDR2: SGHDN, FVKESK. This CDR3 has 18 residues. V dropped 1 base and J dropped 0 bases, with 18 bases sitting between them. CDR3 sequence reads: CASSQGRGGRHSNYGYTF. CDR3 bases: TGTGCCAGCAGCCAAGGAAGAGGAGGGAGACACTCTAACTATGGCTACACCTTC. Filled out from reference TRBV14 and TRBJ1-2, the complete variable domain reads EAGVTQFPSHSVIEKGQTVTLRCDPISGHDNLYWYRRVMGKEIKFLLHFVKESKQDESGMPNNRFLAERTGGTYSTLKVQPAELEDSGVYFCASSQGRGGRHSNYGYTFGSGTRLTVV.

This clone was counted between two and nine times. J is TRBJ1-4 and V is TRBV7-2; the D is unclear. V was cut by 1 base and J by 0 bases, with 6 bases left in between. The CDR3 has 15 residues. Germline V lookup: CDR1 SGHTA, CDR2 FQGNSA. Written as DNA, the CDR3 is TGTGCCAGCAGCTTAGTCTCGTCAACTAATGAAAAACTGTTTTTT. It translates to CASSLVSSTNEKLFF.

The chain employs TRBV6-5 and TRBJ2-7, with D maybe TRBD1 (5 bases). CDR1 and CDR2 from the germline V gene are MNHEY and SVGAGI. The CDR3 sequence is 13 residues long. The V end lost 6 bases, the J end lost 2 bases, and 11 bases lay between the germline ends. The CDR3 loop is CASSLTGPYEQYF. For the CDR3, the DNA is TGTGCCAGCAGCCTTACAGGCCCCTACGAGCAGTACTTC.

This chain links TRBV4-2 with TRBJ1-2; 7 bases map to TRBD1. Germline V gene lookup returns CDR1 LGHNA and CDR2 YNFKEQ. Germline trimming cut 0 bases from V and 3 bases from J; bases unmatched to any gene: 13. CDR3 size: 18 residues. CDR3 amino acids: CASSQEGTVLSLYYGYTF. The CDR3 nucleotides read TGTGCCAGCAGCCAAGAAGGGACAGTGCTTAGCCTTTACTATGGCTACACCTTC.

In its sample, this clone was seen a few times. The chain links TRBV2 to TRBJ2-5; D unclear. V dropped 2 bases and J dropped 0 bases, with 7 bases sitting between them. The CDR3 has 14 amino acids. The germline V gene encodes CDR1 SNHLY and CDR2 FYNNEI. The CDR3 spells CASSESMYQETQYF. CDR3 sequence (DNA): TGTGCCAGCAGTGAATCTATGTACCAAGAGACCCAGTACTTC.